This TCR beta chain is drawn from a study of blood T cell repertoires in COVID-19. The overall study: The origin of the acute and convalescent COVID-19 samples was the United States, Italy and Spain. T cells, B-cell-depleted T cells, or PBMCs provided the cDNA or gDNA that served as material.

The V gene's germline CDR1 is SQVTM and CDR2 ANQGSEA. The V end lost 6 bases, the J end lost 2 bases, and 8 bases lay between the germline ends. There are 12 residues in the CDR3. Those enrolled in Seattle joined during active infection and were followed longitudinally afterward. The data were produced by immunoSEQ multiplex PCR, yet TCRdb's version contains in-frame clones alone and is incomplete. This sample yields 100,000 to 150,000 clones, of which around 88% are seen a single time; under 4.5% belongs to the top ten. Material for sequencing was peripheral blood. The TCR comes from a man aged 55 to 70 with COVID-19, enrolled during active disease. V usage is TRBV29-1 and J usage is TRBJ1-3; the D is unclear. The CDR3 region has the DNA TGCAGCGTAAGGACTGCTGGAAACACCATATATTTT. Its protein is CSVRTAGNTIYF.